This passage covers 4 T cell receptor beta chains from one sample sequenced in a study of control samples from healthy donors and cancer patients. TCRdb keeps only in-frame clones here, not all; method: immunoSEQ multiplex PCR. The table lists 60,000 or so clones, 88% of them singletons, with 3% to 4% in the top ten. The sample consisted of blood. These receptors came from a man aged 50-60 years in good health.

The chain is built from TRBV19 and TRBJ2-1, with unresolved D. Trimming cost V 3 bases and J 6 bases, with 9 bases left between them. The germline V gene encodes CDR1 LNHDA and CDR2 SQIVND (reference sequence). The CDR3 has 13 residues. Written as DNA, the CDR3 is TGTGCCAGTAGTATCCGACCATCCAATGAGCAGTTCTTC. Translation gives CASSIRPSNEQFF.

The rearrangement links TRBV6-5 to TRBJ2-7, with TRBD1 as a possible D gene (6 bases). CDR1 is MNHEY and CDR2 is SVGAGI in the germline V gene. The V end was cut by 8 bases, the J end by 7 bases, with 18 bases between. This CDR3 is built from 13 residues. In DNA form, the CDR3 reads TGTGCCAGCTTTAGCCAGGGGCGAAAAGAGCAGTACTTC. It codes for CASFSQGRKEQYF.

The sample holds one count of this clone. V is TRBV10-3 and J is TRBJ1-6; possible D gene TRBD1, 6 bases. Trimming cost V 8 bases and J 10 bases, with 12 bases left between them. There are 12 residues in the CDR3. Germline loops: CDR1 ENHRY, CDR2 SYGVKD. CDR3 sequence: CAIGGGGSPLHF. The CDR3 DNA sequence: TGTGCCATCGGAGGGGGTGGATCACCCCTCCACTTT.

V and J are TRBV11-2 and TRBJ1-1; no definite D call. Trimming removed 0 bases from V and 8 bases from J, with 10 bases in between. The CDR3 consists of 13 residues. CDR1 is SGHAT, CDR2 FQNNGV, per germline. The CDR3 protein is CASSLDRAREAFF. The CDR3 nucleotides are TGTGCCAGCAGCTTAGATCGGGCCCGGGAAGCTTTCTTT.